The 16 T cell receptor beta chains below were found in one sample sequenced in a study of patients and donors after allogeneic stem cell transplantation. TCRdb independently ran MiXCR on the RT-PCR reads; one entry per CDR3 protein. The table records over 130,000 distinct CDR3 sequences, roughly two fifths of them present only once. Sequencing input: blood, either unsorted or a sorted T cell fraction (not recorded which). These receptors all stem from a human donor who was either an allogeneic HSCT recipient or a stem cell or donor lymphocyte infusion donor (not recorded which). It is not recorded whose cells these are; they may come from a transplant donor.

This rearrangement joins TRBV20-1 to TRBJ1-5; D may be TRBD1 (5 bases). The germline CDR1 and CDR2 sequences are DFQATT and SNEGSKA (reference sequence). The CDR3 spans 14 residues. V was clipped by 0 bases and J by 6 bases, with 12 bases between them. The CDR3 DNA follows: TGCAGTGCTAGAGATTTGGGGGTAGGTCAGCCCCAGCATTTT. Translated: CSARDLGVGQPQHF.

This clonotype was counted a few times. The CDR3 sequence: CASNTRGNYGYTF. CDR3 coding DNA: TGTGCCAGCAATACCAGGGGAAACTATGGCTACACCTTC. V is TRBV12-3 or TRBV12-4 and J is TRBJ1-2; tentatively, D is TRBD1 (6 bases). V was trimmed by 7 bases and J by 2 bases, leaving 11 bases between them. This CDR3 is 13 amino acids long.

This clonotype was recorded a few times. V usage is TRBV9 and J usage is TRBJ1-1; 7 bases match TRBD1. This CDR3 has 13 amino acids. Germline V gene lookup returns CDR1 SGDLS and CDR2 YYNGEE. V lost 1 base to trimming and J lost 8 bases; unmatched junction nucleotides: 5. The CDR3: CASSVTPGGEAFF. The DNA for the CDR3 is TGTGCCAGCAGCGTAACCCCAGGGGGGGAAGCTTTCTTT.

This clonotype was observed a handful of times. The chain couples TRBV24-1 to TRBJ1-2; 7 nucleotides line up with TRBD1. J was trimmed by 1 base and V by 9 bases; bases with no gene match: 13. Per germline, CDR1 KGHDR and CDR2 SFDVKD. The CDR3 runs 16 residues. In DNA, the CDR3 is TGTGCCACCCCCGCGAGCAGGGGGATTTATAACTATGGCTACACCTTC. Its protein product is CATPASRGIYNYGYTF.

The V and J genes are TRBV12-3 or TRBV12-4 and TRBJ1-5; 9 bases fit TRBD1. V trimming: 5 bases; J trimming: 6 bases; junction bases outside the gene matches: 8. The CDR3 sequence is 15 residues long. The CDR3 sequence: CASSPTGGIGQPQHF. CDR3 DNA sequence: TGTGCCAGCAGTCCGACAGGGGGTATCGGTCAGCCCCAGCATTTT.

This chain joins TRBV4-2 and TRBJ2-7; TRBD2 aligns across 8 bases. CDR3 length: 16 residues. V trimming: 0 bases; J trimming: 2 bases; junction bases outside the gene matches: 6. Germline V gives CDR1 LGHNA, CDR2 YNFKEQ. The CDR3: CASSQDLQRGTYEQYF. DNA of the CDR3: TGTGCCAGCAGCCAAGATCTGCAGCGGGGGACCTACGAGCAGTACTTC.

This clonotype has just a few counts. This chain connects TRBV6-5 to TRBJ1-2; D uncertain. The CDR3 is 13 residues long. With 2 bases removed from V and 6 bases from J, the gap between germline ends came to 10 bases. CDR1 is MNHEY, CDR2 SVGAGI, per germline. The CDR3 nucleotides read TGTGCCAGCAGTTACGGAGGGATAGATGGCTACACCTTC. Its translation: CASSYGGIDGYTF.

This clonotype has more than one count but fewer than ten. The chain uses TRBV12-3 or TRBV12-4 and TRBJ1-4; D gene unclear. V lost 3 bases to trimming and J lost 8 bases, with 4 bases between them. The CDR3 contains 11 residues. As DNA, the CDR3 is TGTGCCAGCAGTTTTCAGGAAAAACTGTTTTTT. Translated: CASSFQEKLFF.

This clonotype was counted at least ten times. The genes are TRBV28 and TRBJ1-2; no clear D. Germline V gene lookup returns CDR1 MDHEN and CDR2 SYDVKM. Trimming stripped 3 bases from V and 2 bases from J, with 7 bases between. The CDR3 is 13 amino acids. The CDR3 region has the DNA TGTGCCAGCAGTTTGGTAGAGAACTATGGCTACACCTTC. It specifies CASSLVENYGYTF.

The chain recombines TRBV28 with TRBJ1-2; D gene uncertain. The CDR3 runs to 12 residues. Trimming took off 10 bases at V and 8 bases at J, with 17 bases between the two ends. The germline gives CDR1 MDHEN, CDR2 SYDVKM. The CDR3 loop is CATTPDYTGYTF. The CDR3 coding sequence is TGTGCCACGACGCCAGATTACACCGGCTACACCTTC.

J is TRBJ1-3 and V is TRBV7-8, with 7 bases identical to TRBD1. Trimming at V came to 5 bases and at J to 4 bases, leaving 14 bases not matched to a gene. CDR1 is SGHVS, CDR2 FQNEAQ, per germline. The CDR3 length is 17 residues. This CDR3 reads CASSPAPTGFFGNTIYF. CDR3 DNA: TGTGCCAGCAGCCCGGCCCCGACAGGGTTTTTCGGAAACACCATATATTTT.

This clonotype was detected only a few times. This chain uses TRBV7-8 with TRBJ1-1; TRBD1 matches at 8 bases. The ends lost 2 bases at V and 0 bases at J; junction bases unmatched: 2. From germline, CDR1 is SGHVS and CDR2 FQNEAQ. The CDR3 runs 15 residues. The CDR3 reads CASSLRDRMNTEAFF. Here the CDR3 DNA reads TGTGCCAGCAGCTTAAGGGACAGGATGAACACTGAAGCTTTCTTT. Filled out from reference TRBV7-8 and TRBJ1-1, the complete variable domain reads GAGVSQSPRYKVAKRGQDVALRCDPISGHVSLFWYQQALGQGPEFLTYFQNEAQLDKSGLPSDRFFAERPEGSVSTLKIQRTQQEDSAVYLCASSLRDRMNTEAFFGQGTRLTVV.

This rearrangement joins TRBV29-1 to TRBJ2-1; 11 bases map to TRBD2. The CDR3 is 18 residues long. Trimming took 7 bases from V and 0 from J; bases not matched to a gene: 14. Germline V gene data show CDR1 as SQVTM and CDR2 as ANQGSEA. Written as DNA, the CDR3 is TGCAGCGCCCAAAGGGCTAGCGGGGGGCTAAGCTCCTACAATGAGCAGTTCTTC. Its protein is CSAQRASGGLSSYNEQFF.

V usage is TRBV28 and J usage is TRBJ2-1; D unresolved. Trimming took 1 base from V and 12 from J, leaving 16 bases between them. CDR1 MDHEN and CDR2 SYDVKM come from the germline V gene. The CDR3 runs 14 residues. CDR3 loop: CASSLYGTPDGQFF. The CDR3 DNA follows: TGTGCCAGCAGTTTATACGGAACCCCAGATGGGCAGTTCTTC.

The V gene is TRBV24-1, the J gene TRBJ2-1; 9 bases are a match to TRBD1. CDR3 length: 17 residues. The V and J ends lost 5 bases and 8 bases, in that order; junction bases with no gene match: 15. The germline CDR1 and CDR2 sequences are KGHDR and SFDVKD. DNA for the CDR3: TGTGCCACCAGTGCCACTAACGTCGGGACAGGGCCGGATGAGCAGTTCTTC. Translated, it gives CATSATNVGTGPDEQFF.

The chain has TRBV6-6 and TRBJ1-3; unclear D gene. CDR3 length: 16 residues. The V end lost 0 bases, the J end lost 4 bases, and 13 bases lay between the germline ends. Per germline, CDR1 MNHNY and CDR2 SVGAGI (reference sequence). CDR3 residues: CASSYSSVGRGNTIYF. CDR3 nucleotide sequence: TGTGCCAGCAGTTACTCGTCGGTGGGAAGGGGAAACACCATATATTTT.